This TCR beta chain was sequenced for a study of blood T cell repertoires in COVID-19. Whole-study context: Both acute and convalescent COVID-19 samples were obtained from the United States, Italy and Spain. From T cells, B-cell-depleted T cells, or PBMCs came the material, which was cDNA or gDNA.

The authors' processing: Amplified reference gene primers provided the basis for estimating nucleated cell counts. Assay: immunoSEQ multiplex PCR; the TCRdb copy retains only in-frame clones and omits some. Clonal size and the V and J genes are those of that table, whereas D and trimming came from the DNA. This sample has about 310,000 clones, with 85% to 90% found just once. This CDR3 has 16 amino acids. V shed 4 bases and J 2 bases; nucleotides not matched to a gene: 4. The germline CDR1 and CDR2 sequences are SGHRS and YFSETQ. Only one count was recorded for this clone. It was during active infection that Seattle patients were enrolled and then longitudinally followed.

This chain connects TRBV5-1 to TRBJ2-5, with 14 bases that match TRBD2. The sequence derives from a woman in her thirties with COVID-19, enrolled during active disease. Sequencing used peripheral blood. The CDR3 DNA follows: TGCGCCAGCAGCGCCGGGACTAGCGGGGGTCAAGAGACCCAGTACTTC. It is translated as CASSAGTSGGQETQYF.